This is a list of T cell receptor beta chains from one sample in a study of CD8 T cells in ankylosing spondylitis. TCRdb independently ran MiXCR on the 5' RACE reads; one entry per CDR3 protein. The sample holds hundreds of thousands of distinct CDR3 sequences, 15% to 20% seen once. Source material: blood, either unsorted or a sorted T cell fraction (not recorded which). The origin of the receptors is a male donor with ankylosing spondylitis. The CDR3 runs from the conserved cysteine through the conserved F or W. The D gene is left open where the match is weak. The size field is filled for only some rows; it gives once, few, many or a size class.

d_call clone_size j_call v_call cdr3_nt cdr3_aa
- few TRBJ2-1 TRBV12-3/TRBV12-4 TGTGCCAGCAATCTGGTCTGGGGCAGTGAGCAGTTCTTC CASNLVWGSEQFF
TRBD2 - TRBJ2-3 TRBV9 TGTGCCAGCAGCCCAATGACTAGCGGAGGCAATACGCAGTATTTT CASSPMTSGGNTQYF
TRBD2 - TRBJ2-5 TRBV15 TGTGCCACCAGCAGAGATCGGAGGACTAGCGGGGTAGGGGAGACCCAGTACTTC CATSRDRRTSGVGETQYF
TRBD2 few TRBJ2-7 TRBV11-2 TGTGCCAGCAGCTTGCCATCGTCGGCTAGCGGGACCCCAATGGGTGAGCAGTACTTC CASSLPSSASGTPMGEQYF
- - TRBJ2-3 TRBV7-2 TGTGCCAGCACCAAAGGGGGGAGCAGCGCAGATACGCAGTATTTT CASTKGGSSADTQYF
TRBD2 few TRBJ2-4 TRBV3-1 TGTGCCAGCAGCCACAACAGCGGGAAAGGTAAAAACATTCAGTACTTC CASSHNSGKGKNIQYF
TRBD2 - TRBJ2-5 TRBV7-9 TGTGCCAGCAGCCGGGGACTAGGTAAAGAGACCCAGTACTTC CASSRGLGKETQYF
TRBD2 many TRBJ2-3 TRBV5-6 TGTGCCAGCAGCTTACGTGGGACTAGCGGGACCACAGATACGCAGTATTTT CASSLRGTSGTTDTQYF
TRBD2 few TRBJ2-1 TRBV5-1 TGCGCCAGCAGCTCCCCCTTCGCTCCCCCCAGCGGGGGATACAATGAGCAGTTCTTC CASSSPFAPPSGGYNEQFF
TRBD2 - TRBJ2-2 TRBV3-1 TGTGCCAGCAGCCAAGTTGGACTAGCGGGAGTCACCGGGGAGCTGTTTTTT CASSQVGLAGVTGELFF
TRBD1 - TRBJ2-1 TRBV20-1 TGCAGTGGACAGGGCGGGTACAATGAGCAGTTCTTC CSGQGGYNEQFF
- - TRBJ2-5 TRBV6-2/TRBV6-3 TGTGCCAGCAGTTACGGTGCAGGGAGGCAAGAGACCCAGTACTTC CASSYGAGRQETQYF
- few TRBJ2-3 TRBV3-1 TGTGCCAGCAGCCAAGTAAAAGGGTTGGATACGCAGTATTTT CASSQVKGLDTQYF
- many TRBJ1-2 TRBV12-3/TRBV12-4 TGTGCCAGCAGCCCCCAGTCCGTCTATGGCTACACCTTC CASSPQSVYGYTF
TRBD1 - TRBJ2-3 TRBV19 TGTGCCAGTAGTGAGGGGGCCCTCCACACAGATACGCAGTATTTT CASSEGALHTDTQYF
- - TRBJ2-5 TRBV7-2 TGTGCCAGCAGCTTAGCGGGCAGGGGAGAAGAGACCCAGTACTTC CASSLAGRGEETQYF
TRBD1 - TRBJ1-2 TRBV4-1 TGCGCCAGCAGCCAAGATCGGGAGACAGGGTCAAGATTCGGCTACACCTTC CASSQDRETGSRFGYTF
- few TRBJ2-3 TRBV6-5 TGTGCCAGCAGTTACTCGAGGGGTAGATCTCCCACAGATACGCAGTATTTT CASSYSRGRSPTDTQYF
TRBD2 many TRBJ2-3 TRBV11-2 TGTGCCAGCAGCCCCGGGGGGGGGGTCGGCGGGACGCAGTATTTT CASSPGGGVGGTQYF
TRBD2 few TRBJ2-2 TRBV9 TGTGCCAGCAGCGTAGACCCTAGCGGGAGGGCCATGAACGGGGAGCTGTTTTTT CASSVDPSGRAMNGELFF
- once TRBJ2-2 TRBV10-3 TGTGCCCCCACATCAGGGGAAGGGACCGGGGAGCTGTTTTTT CAPTSGEGTGELFF
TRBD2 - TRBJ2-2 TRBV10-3 TGTGCCATCAGTGAGCTAGCGGGAGAGATCACCGGGGAGCTGTTTTTT CAISELAGEITGELFF
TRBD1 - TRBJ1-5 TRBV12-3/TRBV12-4 TGTGCCAGCAGCTTTCAGGACAGGCCAAATCAGCCCCAGCATTTT CASSFQDRPNQPQHF
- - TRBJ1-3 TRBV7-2 TGTGCCAGCAGCCCCCAGGGGTTAGTGAACACCATATATTTT CASSPQGLVNTIYF
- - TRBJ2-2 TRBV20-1 TGCAGTGCTAGAGTATGGGGGAACACCGGGGAGCTGTTTTTT CSARVWGNTGELFF
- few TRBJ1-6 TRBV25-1 TGTGCCACCCGGGGCCAGCAGCCACCCCTCCACTTT CATRGQQPPLHF
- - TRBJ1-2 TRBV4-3 TGCGCCAGCAGCCAAGATCGCTACGGACCTCCCGATGGCTACACCTTC CASSQDRYGPPDGYTF
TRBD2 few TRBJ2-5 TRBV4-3 TGCGCCAGCAGCCCCCTCGGAACTAGCGGGAGGGCCGGGCAAGAGACCCAGTACTTC CASSPLGTSGRAGQETQYF
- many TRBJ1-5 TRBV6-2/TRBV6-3 TGTGCCAGCAGGGAAGACAGAATCAATCAGCCCCAGCATTTT CASREDRINQPQHF
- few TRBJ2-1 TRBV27 TGTGCCAGCAGTTTATCTTACGGTCTTTACGATGAGCAGTTCTTC CASSLSYGLYDEQFF
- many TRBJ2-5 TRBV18 TGTGCCAGCAGCCGGACATACCAAGAGACCCAGTACTTC CASSRTYQETQYF
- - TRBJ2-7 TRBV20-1 TGCAGTGCTAGATTCAAGTCGCTTACCTACGAGCAGTACTTC CSARFKSLTYEQYF
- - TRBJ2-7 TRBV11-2 TGTGCCAGCAGCTTAGTTCTGGGGGCCTCCTACGAGCAGTACTTC CASSLVLGASYEQYF